This T cell receptor beta chain appears in the sequencing data of a study of blood T cell repertoires in COVID-19. V lost 0 bases, J lost 4 bases, and 13 bases lay in between. The CDR3 consists of 16 residues. Germline assignment: CDR1 MNHNS and CDR2 SASEGT. Libraries were prepared by immunoSEQ multiplex PCR; TCRdb keeps only in-frame clonotypes and omits some of them. The sample carries approximately 270,000 clones, around 90% recorded once. Sequenced material: peripheral blood. This sequence originates from a man at least 80 years old with acute or convalescent COVID-19. The V gene is TRBV6-1, the J gene TRBJ1-3; possible D gene TRBD1, 6 bases. The CDR3 DNA sequence: TGTGCCAGCAGTGAAGCTACAGGGAGTGGAGGAAACACCATATATTTT. Translating gives CASSEATGSGGNTIYF.